The 25 T cell receptor beta chains below come from one sample, sequenced in a study of blood T cell repertoires in COVID-19. Sequencing used immunoSEQ multiplex PCR; TCRdb keeps in-frame clones, though not all of them. The repertoire holds fewer than 250,000 clones, with about 83% as singletons. Sample: peripheral blood. The receptor set was obtained from a human donor in a cohort sampled during active COVID-19.

The rearrangement joins TRBV11-3 to TRBJ2-3; 8 bases are shared with TRBD1. CDR3 length: 15 amino acids. Germline assignment: CDR1 SGHNT and CDR2 YENEEA. After removal of 5 bases from V and 6 bases from J, the junction contained 10 bases not matched to a gene. The CDR3 reads CASSGAGGAGDTQYF. Here the CDR3 DNA reads TGTGCCAGCAGCGGAGCAGGGGGCGCAGGCGATACGCAGTATTTT.

This clone was seen a single time. The chain links TRBV7-9 to TRBJ2-7; 8 nucleotides line up with TRBD2. The CDR3 is 16 amino acids. Germline lookup yields CDR1 SEHNR and CDR2 FQNEAQ (reference sequence). With 1 base clipped from V and 2 bases from J, the junction kept 7 bases outside the gene matches. DNA for the CDR3: TGTGCCAGCAGCTTAGGTGTTGCGGGACTAGCCTACGAGCAGTACTTC. It is translated as CASSLGVAGLAYEQYF.

This chain links TRBV7-9 with TRBJ2-3, with 8 bases matching TRBD2. Germline CDR1 is SEHNR and CDR2 is FQNEAQ (reference sequence). CDR3 length: 14 residues. After removal of 5 bases from V and 5 bases from J, the junction contained 6 bases not matched to a gene. CDR3 region: CASSNGRAKDTQYF. Here the CDR3 DNA reads TGTGCCAGCAGCAACGGGAGGGCCAAAGATACGCAGTATTTT.

This rearrangement joins TRBV21-1 to TRBJ2-3; TRBD2 was called by the table and not checked on the DNA. TRBV21-1 is recorded as a pseudogene. This CDR3 comprises 16 residues. CDR3 sequence (DNA): TGTGCCAGCAGCGCCCATCTAGCGGGAGGCACAGATACGCAGTATTTT. This sequence encodes CASSAHLAGGTDTQYF.

The chain employs TRBV5-1 and TRBJ1-5; a possible D gene is TRBD1 (5 bases). The CDR3 sequence is 15 residues long. The V gene lost 1 base and the J gene lost 0 bases, with 8 bases spanning the gap. Germline assignment: CDR1 SGHRS and CDR2 YFSETQ. CDR3 region: CASSLSGNSNQPQHF. The CDR3 nucleotides read TGCGCCAGCAGCTTGTCAGGGAATAGCAATCAGCCCCAGCATTTT.

V gene TRBV30 combines with J gene TRBJ2-7, with unresolved D. The germline CDR1 and CDR2 sequences are GTSNPN and SVGIG (reference sequence). The CDR3 is 12 amino acids. Deletions cut 2 bases from V and 6 bases from J, with 11 bases between. CDR3 DNA: TGTGCCTGGAGTAGAGAACTATCCGAGCAGTACTTC. It specifies CAWSRELSEQYF.

The chain recombines TRBV3-1 (or the pseudogene TRBV3-2) with TRBJ1-1; 7 bases agree with TRBD1. J lost 1 base, V lost 2 bases, and 1 base had no gene match. Germline V gene data show CDR1 as LGHDT and CDR2 as YNNKEL (reference sequence). CDR3 length equals 14 residues. The CDR3 DNA reads as TGTGCCAGCAGCCAACGACAGGGGAACACTGAAGCTTTCTTT. Its protein product is CASSQRQGNTEAFF.

This clone was seen just once. J is TRBJ1-6 and V is TRBV2; possibly TRBD1 for D (6 bases). The CDR3 covers 15 residues. V shed 6 bases and J shed 4 bases, with 13 bases lying between them. The germline gives CDR1 SNHLY, CDR2 FYNNEI. The CDR3 DNA sequence: TGTGCCAGCAGGGACCGGACAGTTTATAATTCACCCCTCCACTTT. This codes for CASRDRTVYNSPLHF.

The chain is built from TRBV4-1 and TRBJ2-7; D perhaps matches TRBD1 (5 bases). The V end was cut by 0 bases, the J end by 2 bases, with 14 bases between. There are 16 residues in the CDR3. The V gene's germline CDR1 is MGHRA and CDR2 YSYEKL. CDR3 coding DNA: TGCGCCAGCAGCCAAGATAGGAGCGCCAGGGCCTACGAGCAGTACTTC. Translating gives CASSQDRSARAYEQYF.

This clone occurred once. V usage is TRBV6-5 and J usage is TRBJ2-7, with 11 bases fitting TRBD1. Germline assignment: CDR1 MNHEY and CDR2 SVGAGI. Trimming at V came to 7 bases and at J to 6 bases, leaving 8 bases not matched to a gene. The CDR3 totals 14 residues. CDR3 region: CASTPGDRGSEQYF. CDR3 in DNA: TGTGCCAGCACCCCAGGGGACAGGGGGTCCGAGCAGTACTTC.

This chain joins TRBV6-5 and TRBJ2-7, with 8 bases matching TRBD2. The J segment lost 0 bases and the V segment lost 7 bases, leaving 5 bases of the junction unmatched. CDR1 is MNHEY, CDR2 SVGAGI, per germline. The CDR3 is 14 amino acids. CDR3 residues: CASTAGADSYEQYF. CDR3 sequence (DNA): TGTGCCAGCACAGCGGGGGCCGACTCCTACGAGCAGTACTTC.

CDR3 protein: CASSQDPPLAGVTDTQYF. CDR3 sequence (DNA): TGTGCCAGCAGCCAAGATCCCCCTCTAGCGGGCGTCACAGATACGCAGTATTTT. V usage is TRBV4-2 and J usage is TRBJ2-3, with 8 bases that match TRBD2. The CDR3 spans 18 residues. Trimming removed 0 bases from V and 2 bases from J; junction bases left unmatched: 10. The germline V gene encodes CDR1 LGHNA and CDR2 YNFKEQ.

The V and J genes are TRBV6-2 or TRBV6-3 and TRBJ2-5; TRBD1 aligns across 9 bases. CDR3 length: 14 amino acids. With 6 bases clipped from V and 5 bases from J, the junction kept 7 bases outside the gene matches. Per germline, CDR1 MNHEY and CDR2 SVGEGT. The CDR3: CASSVTGGVETQYF. The DNA of the CDR3 is TGTGCCAGCAGCGTCACAGGGGGCGTGGAGACCCAGTACTTC.

The chain has TRBV6-4 and TRBJ1-2; D unclear. The CDR3 has 14 amino acids. The germline V and J ends were trimmed by 0 bases and 1 base, with 6 bases remaining between them. Germline V gene sequence: CDR1 MRHNA, CDR2 SNTAGT. The CDR3 reads CASSDSNSNYGYTF. CDR3 nucleotides: TGTGCCAGCAGTGACTCGAACAGTAACTATGGCTACACCTTC.

The chain links TRBV18 to TRBJ2-1; 7 bases agree with TRBD1. V was pared by 1 base and J by 5 bases, with 2 bases of the junction left unmatched. The length of the CDR3 is 14 residues. The germline CDR1 and CDR2 sequences are KGHSH and LQKENI. The CDR3 here is CASSPRTGNNEQFF. The CDR3 region has the DNA TGTGCCAGCTCACCACGGACAGGCAACAATGAGCAGTTCTTC.

About this clone: Other nucleotide sequences from this sample produce the same CDR3. The chain has TRBV11-2 and TRBJ1-5; TRBD1 is a possible D gene (5 bases). Per the germline V gene, CDR1 is SGHAT and CDR2 is FQNNGV. V was cut by 2 bases and J by 7 bases, with 15 bases left in between. The CDR3 loop spans 15 amino acids. CDR3 nucleotide sequence: TGTGCCAGCAGCTTAACCGGTCAGGGCGAGCAGCCCCAGCATTTT. This encodes CASSLTGQGEQPQHF.

This chain joins TRBV5-6 and TRBJ1-1; D perhaps matches TRBD1 (6 bases). V dropped 4 bases and J dropped 2 bases, with 18 bases sitting between them. Germline assignment: CDR1 SGHDT and CDR2 YYEEEE. This CDR3 comprises 16 residues. The CDR3 sequence is CASSQWGGGRNTEAFF. CDR3 bases: TGTGCCAGCAGCCAATGGGGGGGCGGTAGAAACACTGAAGCTTTCTTT.

This clone came up a few times. At the DNA level, this CDR3 is encoded by other sequences in the same sample as well. The chain joins TRBV14 to TRBJ2-3; 8 bases agree with TRBD1. The junction had 4 bases not matched to a gene; V was cut back by 1 base and J by 1 base. The CDR3 has 16 residues. Germline CDR1 SGHDN, CDR2 FVKESK. This CDR3 is CASSQGATGGTDTQYF. CDR3 sequence (DNA): TGTGCCAGCAGCCAAGGGGCGACAGGGGGCACAGATACGCAGTATTTT.

In the case of this clone: This sample also contains other DNA sequences that code for the same CDR3. The chain is built from TRBV5-1 and TRBJ2-3; D may be TRBD1 (5 bases). The CDR3 extends over 13 amino acids. The germline CDR1 and CDR2 sequences are SGHRS and YFSETQ. With 5 bases removed from V and 0 bases from J, the gap between germline ends came to 7 bases. The CDR3 DNA follows: TGCGCCAGCAGTCAGGGAAGCACAGATACGCAGTATTTT. Translating it yields CASSQGSTDTQYF.

The chain has TRBV6-4 and TRBJ1-6; 7 bases line up with TRBD1. The junction had 3 bases not matched to a gene; V was cut back by 7 bases and J by 3 bases. Germline values: CDR1 MRHNA, CDR2 SNTAGT. This CDR3 spans 14 amino acids. This chain's CDR3 is CASKRDSYNSPLHF. CDR3 DNA: TGTGCCAGCAAGAGGGACAGCTATAATTCACCCCTCCACTTT.

For this clone: Different DNA sequences within this sample yield the same CDR3. This chain links TRBV7-6 with TRBJ1-4; 7 positions match TRBD1. Germline values: CDR1 SGHVS, CDR2 FNYEAQ. The CDR3 loop spans 14 amino acids. V was clipped by 5 bases and J by 0 bases; unmatched bases: 0. The CDR3 DNA reads TGTGCCAGCAGCCAGGGGGCAACTAATGAAAAACTGTTTTTT. Amino acid sequence: CASSQGATNEKLFF.

In its sample, this clone was seen a few times. The gene calls are TRBV5-1 and TRBJ2-3; D may be TRBD2 (6 bases). The length of the CDR3 is 18 residues. Germline V gene sequence: CDR1 SGHRS, CDR2 YFSETQ. V lost 0 bases and J 1 base, leaving 18 bases between the germline ends. This chain's CDR3 is CASSLARGPASGTDTQYF. The CDR3 coding sequence is TGCGCCAGCAGCTTGGCCCGGGGACCTGCTAGCGGCACAGATACGCAGTATTTT.

In this sample, this clone turned up once. The rearrangement uses TRBV15 and TRBJ2-6, with 9 bases fitting TRBD1. The V segment lost 3 bases and the J segment 5 bases; nucleotides outside the gene matches: 2. CDR1 and CDR2 from the germline V gene are LNHNV and YYDKDF (reference sequence). The CDR3 is 15 amino acids. The CDR3 loop reads CATSRDRGRANVLTF. Here the CDR3 DNA reads TGTGCCACCAGCAGGGACAGGGGCCGGGCCAACGTCCTGACTTTC.

The CDR3 region is CASSLAGLGFGEQYF. CDR3 DNA: TGTGCCAGCAGCCTTGCAGGGCTAGGTTTCGGCGAGCAGTACTTC. The J gene is TRBJ2-7, the V gene TRBV3-1 (or the pseudogene TRBV3-2), with D perhaps matching TRBD1 (5 bases). Germline assignment: CDR1 LGHDT and CDR2 YNNKEL (reference sequence). Trimming left V 4 bases short and J 6 bases short, with 19 bases between. The CDR3 is 15 amino acids.

The chain recombines TRBV4-2 with TRBJ1-1, with 10 positions matching TRBD1. Germline V lookup: CDR1 LGHNA, CDR2 YNFKEQ. CDR3 length equals 14 residues. Trimming cost V 4 bases and J 10 bases; bases outside gene matches: 9. As DNA, the CDR3 is TGTGCCAGCAGCCCGGGACAGGGGAGGTTCGGAGCTTTCTTT. Translation gives CASSPGQGRFGAFF.